A single TCR beta chain is shown here with its context. The antigen is undetermined. This specimen comes from a study of cytomegalovirus exposure and HLA in healthy donors. General study points: The presence/absence work took it that sequencing depth was about the same across donors. For TCR beta chains, V- and J-gene trimming was later linked to a missense DCLRE1C variant.

V lost 1 base and J lost 1, with 12 bases in between. This CDR3 comprises 17 residues. The germline CDR1 and CDR2 sequences are SGHRS and YFSETQ. Primers for the PCR totalled 60 Vbeta and 13 Jbeta. Original processing methods: Per a later analysis, the number of unique TCR beta chains was around 80 million, of which about 11 million were shared. TCRdb's table, derived via immunoSEQ multiplex PCR, lists solely in-frame clones and lacks some. The D gene and trimming were derived from the DNA, and the V and J assignments and clone size from that table. The repertoire holds 150,000 or so clones, with more than 60% as singletons.

The receptor was derived from a man aged 35 to 55 in good health and CMV-seropositive. The chain links TRBV5-1 to TRBJ2-6, with a tentative D call TRBD2 (5 bases). Sequencing was performed on PBMCs. CDR3 nucleotides: TGCGCCAGCAGCTTGACGCCAGGCGGGTCTGGGGCCAACGTCCTGACTTTC. Its translation is CASSLTPGGSGANVLTF.